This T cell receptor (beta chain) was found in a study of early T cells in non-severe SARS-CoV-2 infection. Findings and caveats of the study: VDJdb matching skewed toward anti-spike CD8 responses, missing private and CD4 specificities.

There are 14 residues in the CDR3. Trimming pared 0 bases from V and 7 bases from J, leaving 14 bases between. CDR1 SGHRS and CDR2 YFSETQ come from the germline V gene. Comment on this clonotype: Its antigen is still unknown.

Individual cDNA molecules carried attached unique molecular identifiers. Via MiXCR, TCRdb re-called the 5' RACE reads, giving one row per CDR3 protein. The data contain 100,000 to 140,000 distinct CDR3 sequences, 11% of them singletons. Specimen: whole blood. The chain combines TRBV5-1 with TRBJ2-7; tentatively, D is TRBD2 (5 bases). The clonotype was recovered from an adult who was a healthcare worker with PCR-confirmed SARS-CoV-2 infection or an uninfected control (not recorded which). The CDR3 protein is CASSLETRAGEQYF. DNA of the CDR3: TGCGCCAGCAGCTTGGAGACGCGGGCTGGGGAGCAGTACTTC.